The rows below give T cell receptor beta chains drawn from one sample of a study of blood T cell repertoires in COVID-19. Clones were read by immunoSEQ multiplex PCR, and TCRdb kept only the in-frame ones, dropping some. The table has some 250,000 clones, around 89% seen once; the top ten hold under 10%. The material sequenced was PBMCs or T cells enriched from blood (not recorded which). These receptors were obtained from a man aged 40-50 years who had recovered from COVID-19. Both conserved end residues are part of each CDR3. Fields, in order: J gene, D gene, V gene, clone size, CDR3 protein, CDR3 DNA. D genes are given only for firm matches. Only some rows state a clone size, as once, few, many or a class for expanded clones.

j_call: TRBJ2-7; d_call: TRBD1; v_call: TRBV3-1/TRBV3-2; clone_size: few; cdr3_aa: CASSLMTGAPYEQYF; cdr3_nt: TGTGCCAGCAGCCTCATGACAGGGGCTCCCTACGAGCAGTACTTC
j_call: TRBJ1-4; d_call: TRBD1; v_call: TRBV7-8; clone_size: .; cdr3_aa: CASSSGWGQGTTNEKLFF; cdr3_nt: TGTGCCAGCAGCTCGGGATGGGGACAGGGGACAACTAATGAAAAACTGTTTTTT
j_call: TRBJ1-1; d_call: .; v_call: TRBV2; clone_size: .; cdr3_aa: CASSIRGGLKEAFF; cdr3_nt: TGTGCCAGCAGTATCCGCGGGGGCCTTAAAGAAGCTTTCTTT
j_call: TRBJ2-7; d_call: TRBD2; v_call: TRBV3-1/TRBV3-2; clone_size: .; cdr3_aa: CASNRLAGEGEQYF; cdr3_nt: TGTGCCAGCAACCGACTAGCGGGAGAGGGAGAGCAGTACTTC
j_call: TRBJ1-1; d_call: TRBD1; v_call: TRBV3-1/TRBV3-2; clone_size: once; cdr3_aa: CASRPGGGTEAFF; cdr3_nt: TGTGCCAGCAGACCAGGGGGAGGTACTGAAGCTTTCTTT
j_call: TRBJ1-1; d_call: TRBD1; v_call: TRBV7-3; clone_size: many; cdr3_aa: CASSPADRVKNTEAFF; cdr3_nt: TGTGCCAGCAGCCCGGCAGACAGGGTTAAGAACACTGAAGCTTTCTTT
j_call: TRBJ2-3; d_call: TRBD2; v_call: TRBV7-2; clone_size: .; cdr3_aa: CASSLGAGAGGTDTQYF; cdr3_nt: TGTGCCAGCAGCTTAGGAGCTGGTGCGGGAGGCACAGATACGCAGTATTTT
j_call: TRBJ2-5; d_call: .; v_call: TRBV20-1; clone_size: .; cdr3_aa: CSASYQGTTQYF; cdr3_nt: TGCAGTGCTAGTTATCAGGGGACGACCCAGTACTTC
j_call: TRBJ1-6; d_call: TRBD1; v_call: TRBV2; clone_size: .; cdr3_aa: CASRVQGASDSPLHF; cdr3_nt: TGTGCCAGCAGGGTGCAGGGGGCGTCGGATTCACCCCTCCACTTT
j_call: TRBJ2-2; d_call: .; v_call: TRBV28; clone_size: .; cdr3_aa: CASSRTQPTGELFF; cdr3_nt: TGTGCCAGCAGTCGGACTCAGCCCACCGGGGAGCTGTTTTTT
j_call: TRBJ2-7; d_call: TRBD2; v_call: TRBV9; clone_size: once; cdr3_aa: CASSVVAGGPFEQYF; cdr3_nt: TGTGCCAGCAGCGTAGTAGCGGGAGGGCCTTTCGAGCAGTACTTC
j_call: TRBJ2-1; d_call: .; v_call: TRBV14; clone_size: .; cdr3_aa: CASSQLWTVPNNEQFF; cdr3_nt: TGTGCCAGCAGCCAGCTTTGGACAGTGCCAAACAATGAGCAGTTCTTC
j_call: TRBJ1-6; d_call: .; v_call: TRBV27; clone_size: .; cdr3_aa: CASSFRVTSSYNSPLHF; cdr3_nt: TGTGCCAGCAGTTTTCGAGTAACTAGCTCCTATAATTCACCCCTCCACTTT
j_call: TRBJ1-6; d_call: .; v_call: TRBV6-5; clone_size: .; cdr3_aa: CATGQSSYNSPLHF; cdr3_nt: TGTGCCACCGGACAGAGCTCCTATAATTCACCCCTCCACTTT
j_call: TRBJ2-3; d_call: TRBD2; v_call: TRBV24-1; clone_size: .; cdr3_aa: CATSPPERGGRTQYF; cdr3_nt: TGTGCCACCAGCCCCCCCGAGCGGGGAGGTCGGACGCAGTATTTT
j_call: TRBJ2-1; d_call: TRBD2; v_call: TRBV19; clone_size: .; cdr3_aa: CASSLAGTPYNEQFF; cdr3_nt: TGTGCCAGTTCACTAGCGGGGACCCCCTACAATGAGCAGTTCTTC
j_call: TRBJ2-3; d_call: .; v_call: TRBV5-4; clone_size: .; cdr3_aa: CASSLQRLNLGDTQYF; cdr3_nt: TGTGCCAGCAGCTTGCAGCGGCTCAATCTGGGGGATACGCAGTATTTT
j_call: TRBJ2-7; d_call: TRBD1; v_call: TRBV28; clone_size: .; cdr3_aa: CASRPGQASYEQYF; cdr3_nt: TGTGCCAGCAGGCCCGGACAGGCGTCCTACGAGCAGTACTTC
j_call: TRBJ1-5; d_call: .; v_call: TRBV6-5; clone_size: .; cdr3_aa: CASSKQGNNQPQHF; cdr3_nt: TGTGCCAGCAGTAAGCAGGGAAACAATCAGCCCCAGCATTTT
j_call: TRBJ1-5; d_call: .; v_call: TRBV14; clone_size: .; cdr3_aa: CASSQGSSNQPQHF; cdr3_nt: TGTGCCAGCAGCCAAGGTAGTAGCAATCAGCCCCAGCATTTT
j_call: TRBJ1-1; d_call: TRBD1; v_call: TRBV18; clone_size: .; cdr3_aa: CASSLDGQGVTEAFF; cdr3_nt: TGTGCCAGCTCACTCGATGGACAGGGGGTCACTGAAGCTTTCTTT
j_call: TRBJ1-5; d_call: .; v_call: TRBV11-2; clone_size: .; cdr3_aa: CASSLRGRRGSNQPQHF; cdr3_nt: TGTGCCAGCAGCTTAAGAGGGCGCAGGGGTAGCAATCAGCCCCAGCATTTT
j_call: TRBJ2-7; d_call: .; v_call: TRBV20-1; clone_size: .; cdr3_aa: CSASWGRTYEQYF; cdr3_nt: TGCAGTGCTAGTTGGGGCAGGACCTACGAGCAGTACTTC
j_call: TRBJ2-7; d_call: TRBD2; v_call: TRBV7-2; clone_size: .; cdr3_aa: CASSRTSGPYEQYF; cdr3_nt: TGTGCCAGCAGCCGGACTAGCGGGCCCTACGAGCAGTACTTC
j_call: TRBJ1-1; d_call: .; v_call: TRBV4-2; clone_size: .; cdr3_aa: CASSQDGRNTEAFF; cdr3_nt: TGTGCCAGCAGCCAAGATGGTAGGAACACTGAAGCTTTCTTT
j_call: TRBJ1-6; d_call: TRBD1; v_call: TRBV5-6; clone_size: .; cdr3_aa: CASSPRQGAVSSYNSPLHF; cdr3_nt: TGTGCCAGCAGCCCAAGACAGGGGGCCGTGAGCTCCTATAATTCACCCCTCCACTTT
j_call: TRBJ1-2; d_call: TRBD1; v_call: TRBV11-3; clone_size: .; cdr3_aa: CASSFTGDGYTF; cdr3_nt: TGTGCCAGCAGCTTTACAGGGGATGGCTACACCTTC
j_call: TRBJ2-1; d_call: TRBD2; v_call: TRBV11-2; clone_size: .; cdr3_aa: CASSHGRDNEQFF; cdr3_nt: TGTGCCAGCAGCCACGGGAGGGACAATGAGCAGTTCTTC
j_call: TRBJ2-1; d_call: .; v_call: TRBV10-1; clone_size: .; cdr3_aa: CASSVGGVGEQFF; cdr3_nt: TGCGCCAGCAGTGTCGGGGGAGTGGGTGAGCAGTTCTTC
j_call: TRBJ2-1; d_call: .; v_call: TRBV5-1; clone_size: .; cdr3_aa: CASSRTEKSSYNEQFF; cdr3_nt: TGCGCCAGCAGCAGGACAGAGAAGAGTTCCTACAATGAGCAGTTCTTC
j_call: TRBJ1-2; d_call: .; v_call: TRBV7-8; clone_size: .; cdr3_aa: CASSLQGTNYGYTF; cdr3_nt: TGTGCCAGCAGTCTCCAGGGGACTAACTATGGCTACACCTTC
j_call: TRBJ2-7; d_call: TRBD2; v_call: TRBV7-2; clone_size: .; cdr3_aa: CASSMGLAGVLYEQYF; cdr3_nt: TGTGCCAGCAGCATGGGACTAGCGGGAGTTCTCTACGAGCAGTACTTC
j_call: TRBJ1-1; d_call: .; v_call: TRBV11-2; clone_size: .; cdr3_aa: CASRRGNNRGEAFF; cdr3_nt: TGTGCCAGCAGGCGCGGGAATAATCGGGGTGAAGCTTTCTTT
j_call: TRBJ2-3; d_call: .; v_call: TRBV14; clone_size: .; cdr3_aa: CASSQEVALASPQYF; cdr3_nt: TGTGCCAGCAGCCAAGAAGTCGCTCTAGCGTCACCGCAGTATTTT
j_call: TRBJ1-1; d_call: .; v_call: TRBV18; clone_size: .; cdr3_aa: CASSPGQNTEAFF; cdr3_nt: TGTGCCAGCTCACCTGGACAGAACACTGAAGCTTTCTTT